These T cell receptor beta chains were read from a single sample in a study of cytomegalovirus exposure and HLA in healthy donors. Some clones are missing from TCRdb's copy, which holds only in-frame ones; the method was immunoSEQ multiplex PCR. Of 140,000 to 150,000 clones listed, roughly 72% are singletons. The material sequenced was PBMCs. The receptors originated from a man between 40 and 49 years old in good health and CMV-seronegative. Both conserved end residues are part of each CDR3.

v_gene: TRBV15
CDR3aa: CATSRGLAGFSYEQYF

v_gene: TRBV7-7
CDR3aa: CASSLNPTSGNEQFF

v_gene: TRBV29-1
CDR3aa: CSVFGGEGREAGGEQFF

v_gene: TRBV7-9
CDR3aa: CASSLGGLANNEQFF

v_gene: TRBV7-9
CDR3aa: CASSWDRGETQYF

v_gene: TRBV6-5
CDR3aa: CASSRTSGRPDTQYF

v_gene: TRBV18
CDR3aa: CASSPNGLEKLFF

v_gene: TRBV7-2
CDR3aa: CASSPTGLGPGEYF

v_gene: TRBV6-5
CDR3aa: CASSPGTSGTNEQFF

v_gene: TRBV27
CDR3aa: CASSFSLQGALGANVLTF

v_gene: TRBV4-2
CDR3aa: CASSQVLGVSYEQYF

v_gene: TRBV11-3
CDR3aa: CASSLGTSGGEETQYF

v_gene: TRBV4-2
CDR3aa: CASSQGRGEGSPLHF

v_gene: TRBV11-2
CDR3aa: CASTQVGDLNGYTF

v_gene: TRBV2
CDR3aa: CASRGRAREQYF

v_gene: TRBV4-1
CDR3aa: CASSQGQGAYEQYF

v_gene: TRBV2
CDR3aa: CARLARGQETQYF

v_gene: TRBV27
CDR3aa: CASSELAGSYEQYF

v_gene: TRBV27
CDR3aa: CASTNSGGPSYNEQFF

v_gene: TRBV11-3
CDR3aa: CASSLGGGLAGGDEQFF

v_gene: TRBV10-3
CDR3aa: CAISESGTGKGNQPQHF

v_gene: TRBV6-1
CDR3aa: CAGETGFFNEQYF

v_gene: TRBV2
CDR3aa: CASSVLITDTQYF

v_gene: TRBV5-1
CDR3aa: CASSLGQGPGELFF

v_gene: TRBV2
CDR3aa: CASSATSGPPYEQYF

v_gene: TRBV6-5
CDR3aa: CASSYNREGGYTF

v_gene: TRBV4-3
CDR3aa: CASSRTSGGSNEQFF

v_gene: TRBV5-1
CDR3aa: CASSSTSGTNEQFF

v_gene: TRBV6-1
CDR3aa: CATRKQGDQPQHF